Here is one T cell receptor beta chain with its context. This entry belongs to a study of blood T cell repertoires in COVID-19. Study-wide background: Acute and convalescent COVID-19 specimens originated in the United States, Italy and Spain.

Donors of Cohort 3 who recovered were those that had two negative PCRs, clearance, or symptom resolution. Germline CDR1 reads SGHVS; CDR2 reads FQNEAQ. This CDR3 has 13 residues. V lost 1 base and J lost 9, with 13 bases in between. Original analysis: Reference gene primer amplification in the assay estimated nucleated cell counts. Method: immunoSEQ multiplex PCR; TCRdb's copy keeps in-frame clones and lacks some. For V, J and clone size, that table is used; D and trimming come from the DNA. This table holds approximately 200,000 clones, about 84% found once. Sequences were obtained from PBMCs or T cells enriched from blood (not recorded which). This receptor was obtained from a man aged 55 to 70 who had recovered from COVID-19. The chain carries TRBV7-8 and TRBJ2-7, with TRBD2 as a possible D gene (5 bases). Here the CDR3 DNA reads TGTGCCAGCAGCTTAGAAGCGCAACGGGGGCAGTACTTC. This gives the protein CASSLEAQRGQYF.